The T cell receptor (beta chain) described here comes from a study of blood T cell repertoires in COVID-19. At the level of the study: COVID-19 samples collected from the United States, Italy and Spain covered acute and convalescent phases. T cells, B-cell-depleted T cells, or PBMCs supplied cDNA or gDNA.

As originally analysed: Nucleated cell counts were estimated from reference gene primer amplification. Method: immunoSEQ multiplex PCR; TCRdb's copy keeps in-frame clones and lacks some. That table supplies the V and J calls and clone size; D and trimming were determined from the DNA. The sample includes more than 200,000 clones, about four fifths seen only once; the top ten take around 7.9%. This CDR3 has 13 amino acids. The V gene lost 7 bases and the J gene lost 0 bases, with 12 bases spanning the gap. Germline V gene sequence: CDR1 SQVTM, CDR2 ANQGSEA. The chain has TRBV29-1 and TRBJ1-1; D not certain. The source of this sequence is a man between 35 and 55 years old with active or convalescent COVID-19. Sample: peripheral blood. CDR3 nucleotides: TGCAGCGCCGAACGGACTCTGAACACTGAAGCTTTCTTT. This sequence encodes CSAERTLNTEAFF.